Reported below is one T cell receptor (beta chain). This sample was included in a study of blood T cell repertoires in COVID-19. In the study overall: Samples taken during acute and convalescent COVID-19 were collected in the United States, Italy and Spain. In each case, the material was cDNA or gDNA derived from T cells, B-cell-depleted T cells, or PBMCs.

Authors' data handling: Amplification of reference gene primers provided the estimated nucleated cell counts. The data were produced by immunoSEQ multiplex PCR, yet TCRdb's version contains in-frame clones alone and is incomplete. Clone size and the V and J calls come from that table; the DNA yielded D and trimming. The data contain 300,000 to 400,000 clones, approximately 88% of them singletons. The V gene's germline CDR1 is SGHDN and CDR2 FVKESK. The CDR3 has 16 amino acids. Trimming took off 0 bases at V and 0 bases at J, with 8 bases between the two ends. The sequence derives from a woman in her fifties or sixties with active or convalescent COVID-19. Sequencing used peripheral blood. The chain recombines TRBV14 with TRBJ1-4; D unclear. CDR3 sequence (DNA): TGTGCCAGCAGCCAAGACAGCCGGGCAACTAATGAAAAACTGTTTTTT. Translating gives CASSQDSRATNEKLFF.